A single sample gave rise to the 13 T cell receptor beta chains below, sequenced in a study of cytomegalovirus exposure and HLA in healthy donors. PCR was performed using 60 Vbeta and 13 Jbeta primers. Produced via immunoSEQ multiplex PCR; TCRdb's table is partial and in-frame only. The data contain some 110,000 clones, roughly 13% of them singletons. Material: PBMCs. The receptors here all came from a man in his forties or fifties in good health and CMV-seropositive.

CDR3 coding DNA: TGCGCCAGCAGCCTTCGTGTGGGACAGGCTGGAAACACCATATATTTT. Amino acid sequence: CASSLRVGQAGNTIYF. V and J are TRBV4-1 and TRBJ1-3; 8 bases fit TRBD1. The CDR3 runs 16 residues. The germline CDR1 and CDR2 sequences are MGHRA and YSYEKL. The V and J ends lost 4 bases and 2 bases, in that order; junction bases with no gene match: 7.

The V call is TRBV11-3, the J call TRBJ2-3; TRBD2 aligns across 15 bases. Germline lookup yields CDR1 SGHNT and CDR2 YENEEA. CDR3 length: 18 residues. V lost 4 bases to trimming and J lost 2 bases; unmatched junction nucleotides: 7. The CDR3 coding sequence is TGTGCCAGCAGCTCCAGGACTAGCGGGAGGGCCGACACAGATACGCAGTATTTT. This sequence encodes CASSSRTSGRADTDTQYF.

The rearrangement joins TRBV6-4 to TRBJ1-3, with TRBD1 identical over 9 bases. V shed 8 bases, J shed 2 bases, and the junction held 13 bases outside the gene matches. The germline CDR1 and CDR2 sequences are MRHNA and SNTAGT. The CDR3 extends over 17 amino acids. CDR3 loop: CASWRIMRQGAGNTIYF. In DNA, the CDR3 is TGTGCCAGCTGGCGGATCATGCGACAGGGGGCTGGAAACACCATATATTTT.

This chain uses TRBV11-2 with TRBJ1-2; D gene unclear. V dropped 5 bases and J dropped 13 bases, with 17 bases sitting between them. The CDR3 extends over 12 amino acids. Germline V gene sequence: CDR1 SGHAT, CDR2 FQNNGV. CDR3 sequence reads: CASSPWSGLGTF. DNA of the CDR3: TGTGCCAGCAGCCCTTGGTCGGGGTTGGGCACCTTC.

The chain links TRBV28 to TRBJ2-5, with a tentative D call TRBD2 (7 bases). The V end was cut by 3 bases, the J end by 5 bases, with 16 bases between. In germline, CDR1 is MDHEN, CDR2 SYDVKM. This CDR3 is 15 amino acids long. For the CDR3, the DNA is TGTGCCAGCAGTTTGAGCGGGGACATCCGGGAGACCCAGTACTTC. It is translated as CASSLSGDIRETQYF.

V usage is TRBV7-2 and J usage is TRBJ2-3, with 11 bases identical to TRBD1. After removal of 5 bases from V and 4 bases from J, the junction contained 2 bases not matched to a gene. The germline V gene has CDR1 SGHTA and CDR2 FQGNSA. The CDR3 runs to 14 residues. In DNA, the CDR3 is TGTGCCAGCAGCGCGGGACAGGGGGCAGATACGCAGTATTTT. Its protein product is CASSAGQGADTQYF.

This clone was seen only a few times. This chain connects TRBV7-9 to TRBJ2-5; possible D gene TRBD1, 6 bases. CDR1 and CDR2 (germline): SEHNR, FQNEAQ (reference sequence). The CDR3 runs to 14 residues. Between the trimmed V and J ends, which lost 3 bases and 3 bases, there was a span of 11 bases. The CDR3 DNA follows: TGTGCCAGCAGCTTGGGACAATCAAAAGAGACCCAGTACTTC. This gives the protein CASSLGQSKETQYF.

Comments on this clone: A single base is all that separates this from a far larger clone, so a read error is likely. V is TRBV6-5 and J is TRBJ2-2, with a weak D call TRBD1 (6 bases). The CDR3 runs to 15 residues. Trimming cost V 2 bases and J 2 bases, with 9 bases left between them. Germline V gives CDR1 MNHEY, CDR2 SVGAGI. Here the CDR3 DNA reads TGTGCCAGCAGTTACAGGACAGCCAACACCGGGGAGCTGTTTTTT. Its protein is CASSYRTANTGELFF.

The chain joins TRBV10-1 to TRBJ2-7; D remains ambiguous. Trimming pared 0 bases from V and 2 bases from J, leaving 20 bases between. Germline CDR1 is WNHNN and CDR2 is SYGVQD (reference sequence). This CDR3 comprises 18 residues. The CDR3 sequence is CASSESKRPALYAYEQYF. CDR3 sequence (DNA): TGCGCCAGCAGTGAGTCGAAACGCCCCGCGCTCTACGCCTACGAGCAGTACTTC.

This clone was recorded a few times. The genes are TRBV28 and TRBJ1-3; D gene unclear. Germline V gene data show CDR1 as MDHEN and CDR2 as SYDVKM. V was trimmed by 6 bases and J by 0 bases, leaving 9 bases between them. The CDR3 has 14 amino acids. DNA of the CDR3: TGTGCCAGCAGGCGGAGTAACTCTGGAAACACCATATATTTT. It codes for CASRRSNSGNTIYF.

This clone showed up just a few times. V and J are TRBV15 and TRBJ2-1; TRBD2 might be the D (5 bases). Germline CDR1 is LNHNV and CDR2 is YYDKDF (reference sequence). The CDR3 extends over 15 amino acids. V lost 0 bases and J 6 bases, leaving 12 bases between the germline ends. The CDR3, as DNA: TGTGCCACCAGCAGAGAATTTGGGGAGTTCAATGAGCAGTTCTTC. Translating it yields CATSREFGEFNEQFF.

This clone was counted a few times. The chain has TRBV7-9 and TRBJ1-1; 7 nucleotides agree with TRBD1. V lost 1 base, J lost 9 bases, and 2 bases stayed unmatched. The CDR3 has 12 residues. From germline, CDR1 is SEHNR and CDR2 FQNEAQ (reference sequence). The CDR3 protein is CASSLEDRQAFF. In DNA form, the CDR3 reads TGTGCCAGCAGCTTAGAGGACAGGCAAGCTTTCTTT.

The CDR3 DNA is TGTGCCAGTAGTATGACAGGGCCCTACGAGCAGTACTTC. This codes for CASSMTGPYEQYF. The rearrangement joins TRBV19 to TRBJ2-7; 7 nucleotides agree with TRBD1. After removal of 3 bases from V and 2 bases from J, the junction contained 1 base not matched to a gene. The CDR3 totals 13 residues. CDR1 is LNHDA and CDR2 is SQIVND in the germline V gene (reference sequence). The whole variable domain, remainder taken from reference TRBV19 and TRBJ2-7, is DGGITQSPKYLFRKEGQNVTLSCEQNLNHDAMYWYRQDPGQGLRLIYYSQIVNDFQKGDIAEGYSVSREKKESFPLTVTSAQKNPTAFYLCASSMTGPYEQYFGPGTRLTVT.